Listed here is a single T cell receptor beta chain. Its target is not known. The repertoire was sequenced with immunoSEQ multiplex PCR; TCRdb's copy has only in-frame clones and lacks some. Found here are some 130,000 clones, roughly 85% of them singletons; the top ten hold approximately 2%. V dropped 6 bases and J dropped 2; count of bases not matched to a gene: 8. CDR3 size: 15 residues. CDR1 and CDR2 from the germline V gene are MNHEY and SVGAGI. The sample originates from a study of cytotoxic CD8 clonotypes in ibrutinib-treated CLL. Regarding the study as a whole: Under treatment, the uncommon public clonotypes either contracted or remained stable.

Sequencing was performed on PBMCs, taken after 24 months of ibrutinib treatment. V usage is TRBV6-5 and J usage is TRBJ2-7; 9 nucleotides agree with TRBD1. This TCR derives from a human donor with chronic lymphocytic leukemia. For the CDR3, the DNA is TGTGCCAGCAGCCGGCGGACAGGGGCAACCTACGAGCAGTACTTC. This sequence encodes CASSRRTGATYEQYF.